A single sample is the source of the 29 T cell receptor beta chains below, sequenced in a study of T-cell reconstitution after alpha-beta-depleted transplantation in children. Using unique molecular identifiers, the investigators prepared the TCRbeta library. Using its own MiXCR run on the PCR reads, TCRdb lists one record per CDR3 protein. The data show roughly 340,000 distinct CDR3 sequences, around 15% seen once. This sample comprised PBMCs, mostly from graft donor cells, obtained 360 days after TCRalphabeta/CD19-depleted stem cell transplant. These receptors were collected from a male patient between 2 and 10 years old who had a stem cell transplant for acute lymphoblastic leukemia, so the T cells may come from the graft donor.

This clonotype was observed a handful of times. This chain uses TRBV5-1 with TRBJ2-1; tentative D call: TRBD1 (5 bases). V was pared by 4 bases and J by 4 bases, with 9 bases between. The CDR3 is 13 amino acids. Germline V gene data show CDR1 as SGHRS and CDR2 as YFSETQ. The CDR3: CASSITGYNEQFF. As DNA, the CDR3 is TGCGCCAGCAGCATTACAGGATACAATGAGCAGTTCTTC.

The chain links TRBV28 to TRBJ1-2; weak D call: TRBD1 (6 bases). The CDR3 is 14 amino acids. V lost 2 bases to trimming and J lost 2 bases, with 9 bases between them. Germline CDR1 reads MDHEN; CDR2 reads SYDVKM. The CDR3 protein is CASSLQGSNYGYTF. The CDR3 DNA follows: TGTGCCAGCAGTTTACAGGGGAGCAACTATGGCTACACCTTC.

This clonotype was seen more than once but under ten times. The J gene is TRBJ2-2, the V gene TRBV6-2 or TRBV6-3; D gene unclear. Between the trimmed V and J ends, which lost 2 bases and 0 bases, there was a span of 31 bases. This CDR3 comprises 23 residues. The V gene's germline CDR1 is MNHEY and CDR2 SVGEGT. DNA for the CDR3: TGTGCCAGCAGTTACGCGGTTGGCGTAGAGGAAAGGGTAACCCTCGCGAACACCGGGGAGCTGTTTTTT. Protein sequence: CASSYAVGVEERVTLANTGELFF.

This clonotype showed up just a few times. The V gene is TRBV7-9, the J gene TRBJ2-5; 7 bases align to TRBD2. The CDR3 extends over 15 amino acids. Germline CDR1 reads SEHNR; CDR2 reads FQNEAQ (reference sequence). The V gene end was trimmed by 0 bases and the J gene end by 3 bases; junction bases not matched to a gene: 4. CDR3 sequence: CASSLAGTTKETQYF. The CDR3 DNA reads TGTGCCAGCAGCTTAGCTGGGACTACCAAAGAGACCCAGTACTTC. Based on the CDR3 plus reference TRBV7-9 and TRBJ2-5, the full variable domain is DTGVSQNPRHKITKRGQNVTFRCDPISEHNRLYWYRQTLGQGPEFLTYFQNEAQLEKSRLLSDRFSAERPKGSFSTLEIQRTEQGDSAMYLCASSLAGTTKETQYFGPGTRLLVL.

This clonotype occurred a few times. The chain recombines TRBV12-3 or TRBV12-4 with TRBJ2-7; D unclear. CDR3 length equals 15 residues. V was trimmed by 3 bases and J by 2 bases, leaving 14 bases between them. The CDR3 protein is CASSLRNLLAYEQYF. CDR3 nucleotide sequence: TGTGCCAGCAGTTTGAGGAACCTATTAGCCTACGAGCAGTACTTC.

This clonotype occurred a few times. This rearrangement joins TRBV9 to TRBJ2-7; TRBD1 matches at 9 bases. Germline CDR1 and CDR2: SGDLS and YYNGEE. This CDR3 is built from 14 residues. V shed 0 bases and J 7 bases; nucleotides not matched to a gene: 5. Here the CDR3 reads CASSVDRGRGEQYF. In DNA form, the CDR3 reads TGTGCCAGCAGCGTAGACAGGGGGCGAGGGGAGCAGTACTTC.

This rearrangement joins TRBV6-2 or TRBV6-3 to TRBJ2-1; the match to TRBD1 covers 9 bases. Trimming removed 4 bases from V and 8 bases from J; junction bases left unmatched: 12. Germline V gene lookup returns CDR1 MNHEY and CDR2 SVGEGT. The CDR3 extends over 16 amino acids. The CDR3 spells CASSFPGQGPSDEQFF. The CDR3 nucleotides read TGTGCCAGCAGTTTCCCGGGACAGGGCCCTAGCGATGAGCAGTTCTTC.

This clonotype was detected only a few times. The rearrangement uses TRBV12-3 or TRBV12-4 and TRBJ2-2; D is perhaps TRBD2 (5 bases). V shed 3 bases and J shed 6 bases, with 11 bases lying between them. This CDR3 has 14 residues. CDR3 sequence reads: CASSLRDSAGELFF. CDR3 in DNA: TGTGCCAGCAGTTTGAGGGATTCCGCCGGGGAGCTGTTTTTT.

This clonotype was detected a few times. V gene TRBV12-3 or TRBV12-4 combines with J gene TRBJ2-7; a weak D match, TRBD2 (6 bases). This CDR3 is 13 amino acids long. V was pared by 7 bases and J by 4 bases, with 14 bases between. CDR3 amino acids: CASTLGGRYEQYF. CDR3 DNA: TGTGCCAGCACTTTGGGAGGTAGATACGAGCAGTACTTC.

This clonotype was seen a few times. This chain joins TRBV6-2 or TRBV6-3 and TRBJ2-7; 7 bases map to TRBD2. The J segment lost 3 bases and the V segment lost 0 bases, leaving 8 bases of the junction unmatched. The CDR3 loop spans 16 amino acids. Germline CDR1 MNHEY, CDR2 SVGEGT. CDR3 region: CASSYSIGGDYYEQYF. The CDR3 nucleotides are TGTGCCAGCAGTTACTCGATAGGTGGGGACTACTACGAGCAGTACTTC.

This clonotype was picked up a small number of times. J is TRBJ1-3 and V is TRBV5-1; the match to TRBD1 covers 7 bases. The trim removed 6 bases at V and 1 base at J, leaving 1 base unmatched. This CDR3 comprises 13 residues. Germline V gene sequence: CDR1 SGHRS, CDR2 YFSETQ. The CDR3, as DNA: TGCGCCAGCAAGACAGGGTCTGGAAACACCATATATTTT. As protein: CASKTGSGNTIYF.

This clonotype was counted between two and nine times. This chain uses TRBV6-2 or TRBV6-3 with TRBJ2-3, with TRBD2 matching 8 bases. Per germline, CDR1 MNHEY and CDR2 SVGEGT. The ends lost 5 bases at V and 2 bases at J; junction bases unmatched: 3. The CDR3 runs 14 residues. The CDR3: CASSPSGLTDTQYF. The CDR3 region has the DNA TGTGCCAGCAGTCCTAGCGGGCTCACAGATACGCAGTATTTT.

The chain joins TRBV7-2 to TRBJ1-6; D unclear. V was clipped by 1 base and J by 5 bases, with 6 bases between them. The germline CDR1 and CDR2 sequences are SGHTA and FQGNSA. The CDR3 spans 14 residues. This CDR3 reads CASSLGGHNSPLHF. CDR3 sequence (DNA): TGTGCCAGCAGCTTAGGGGGTCATAATTCACCCCTCCACTTT.

This clonotype was observed a handful of times. The chain recombines TRBV5-1 with TRBJ2-2; D is unresolved. The germline V and J ends were trimmed by 2 bases and 3 bases, with 8 bases remaining between them. This CDR3 has 14 residues. Germline V gene sequence: CDR1 SGHRS, CDR2 YFSETQ. The CDR3 DNA is TGCGCCAGCAGCTTCCGACGGGACACCGGGGAGCTGTTTTTT. As protein: CASSFRRDTGELFF.

This clonotype showed up just a few times. The genes are TRBV28 and TRBJ1-2; no firm D call. The germline CDR1 and CDR2 sequences are MDHEN and SYDVKM. CDR3 length equals 16 residues. Trimming removed 3 bases from V and 4 bases from J, with 18 bases in between. The CDR3 here is CASSFFAAIQAYGYTF. The CDR3 DNA sequence: TGTGCCAGCAGTTTCTTTGCCGCAATTCAGGCCTATGGCTACACCTTC.

The chain links TRBV2 to TRBJ2-7, with 12 nucleotides matching TRBD1. The germline gives CDR1 SNHLY, CDR2 FYNNEI. CDR3 length equals 15 residues. The V segment lost 2 bases and the J segment 4 bases; nucleotides outside the gene matches: 3. This CDR3 reads CASSEPGQGAYEQYF. DNA of the CDR3: TGTGCCAGCAGTGAACCGGGACAGGGGGCTTACGAGCAGTACTTC. Full variable domain (outside the CDR3, taken from reference TRBV2 and TRBJ2-7): EPEVTQTPSHQVTQMGQEVILRCVPISNHLYFYWYRQILGQKVEFLVSFYNNEISEKSEIFDDQFSVERPDGSNFTLKIRSTKLEDSAMYFCASSEPGQGAYEQYFGPGTRLTVT.

This clonotype has just a few counts. Here the CDR3 DNA reads TGTGCCAGCAGCTTTACAGCGTCTAACTATGGCTACACCTTC. Residues: CASSFTASNYGYTF. The genes are TRBV12-3 or TRBV12-4 and TRBJ1-2; no reliable D call. The CDR3 spans 14 residues. The ends were cut back, 6 bases at V and 0 bases at J, with 11 bases in the middle.

V is TRBV5-1 and J is TRBJ2-5; 7 bases match TRBD2. The germline V gene has CDR1 SGHRS and CDR2 YFSETQ. V shed 5 bases, J shed 2 bases, and the junction held 3 bases outside the gene matches. This CDR3 is built from 13 residues. DNA of the CDR3: TGCGCCAGCAGAGAACTAGCGCAAGAGACCCAGTACTTC. Translation gives CASRELAQETQYF.

This clonotype was picked up a small number of times. The V gene is TRBV5-1, the J gene TRBJ1-2; 10 nucleotides align to TRBD1. Germline trimming cut 4 bases from V and 2 bases from J; bases unmatched to any gene: 5. The germline CDR1 and CDR2 sequences are SGHRS and YFSETQ. The CDR3 sequence is 15 residues long. The CDR3 bases are TGCGCCAGCAGCACGGGGACAGGGGAAAACTATGGCTACACCTTC. Amino acids: CASSTGTGENYGYTF.

The rearrangement links TRBV19 to TRBJ2-5; TRBD1 or TRBD2 may be the D gene (5 bases each). The V and J ends lost 4 bases and 4 bases respectively, with 19 bases between them. CDR1 is LNHDA and CDR2 is SQIVND in the germline V gene (reference sequence). The CDR3 contains 16 residues. The CDR3: CASSTVTGTTGETQYF. The CDR3 region has the DNA TGTGCCAGTAGTACCGTAACCGGGACCACGGGAGAGACCCAGTACTTC. The full variable domain, its missing parts supplied by reference TRBV19 and TRBJ2-5, is DGGITQSPKYLFRKEGQNVTLSCEQNLNHDAMYWYRQDPGQGLRLIYYSQIVNDFQKGDIAEGYSVSREKKESFPLTVTSAQKNPTAFYLCASSTVTGTTGETQYFGPGTRLLVL.

This clonotype was found many times. The chain employs TRBV7-3 and TRBJ2-1, with unresolved D. Trimming pared 5 bases from V and 6 bases from J, leaving 11 bases between. Germline-derived CDR1 and CDR2 are SGHTA and FQGTGA. The CDR3 is 13 residues long. The CDR3 loop reads CASSPQMSNEQFF. DNA for the CDR3: TGTGCCAGCAGCCCGCAAATGAGCAATGAGCAGTTCTTC.

In this sample, this clonotype turned up many times. J is TRBJ2-2 and V is TRBV7-9; TRBD2 matches at 12 bases. Germline V CDR1 and CDR2: SEHNR, FQNEAQ (reference sequence). The CDR3 contains 19 residues. Losses at the gene ends were 8 bases for V and 0 bases for J; bases not matched to a gene: 13. CDR3 DNA: TGTGCCAGCTACCGGGGGACTAGCGGGCGCACACCGAACACCGGGGAGCTGTTTTTT. It yields the protein CASYRGTSGRTPNTGELFF.

The chain carries TRBV29-1 and TRBJ1-2; a weak D match, TRBD1 (5 bases). Germline V gene lookup returns CDR1 SQVTM and CDR2 ANQGSEA. The germline V and J ends were trimmed by 6 bases and 5 bases, with 19 bases remaining between them. The CDR3 is 14 residues long. For the CDR3, the DNA is TGCAGCGTAACCGACAGTAGAACTTGGTATGGCTACACCTTC. Translated: CSVTDSRTWYGYTF. Full variable domain (outside the CDR3, taken from reference TRBV29-1 and TRBJ1-2): SAVISQKPSRDICQRGTSLTIQCQVDSQVTMMFWYRQQPGQSLTLIATANQGSEATYESGFVIDKFPISRPNLTFSTLTVSNMSPEDSSIYLCSVTDSRTWYGYTFGSGTRLTVV.

The chain has TRBV20-1 and TRBJ1-3, with D unresolved. The CDR3 runs to 14 residues. In germline, CDR1 is DFQATT, CDR2 SNEGSKA (reference sequence). The germline V and J ends were trimmed by 5 bases and 1 base, with 12 bases remaining between them. CDR3 residues: CSARSGGSGNTIYF. DNA for the CDR3: TGCAGTGCTCGCTCAGGAGGGTCTGGAAACACCATATATTTT.

In its sample, this clonotype was seen a few times. The chain links TRBV7-2 to TRBJ2-7, with 16 bases matching TRBD2. The J segment lost 6 bases and the V segment lost 4 bases, leaving 3 bases of the junction unmatched. Germline V gene lookup returns CDR1 SGHTA and CDR2 FQGNSA. CDR3 length: 15 amino acids. The CDR3 DNA sequence: TGTGCCAGCAGCTCGGGACTAGCGGGAGGGCCCGAGCAGTACTTC. Amino acids: CASSSGLAGGPEQYF.

This clonotype has only a few counts. The chain has TRBV5-1 and TRBJ2-3; D call uncertain. Trimming left V 2 bases short and J 6 bases short, with 10 bases between. The CDR3 has 13 amino acids. Germline V lookup: CDR1 SGHRS, CDR2 YFSETQ. The DNA of the CDR3 is TGCGCCAGCAGCTTAGTAATCCGGGATACGCAGTATTTT. It codes for CASSLVIRDTQYF.

The chain combines TRBV9 with TRBJ2-3; possible D gene TRBD2, 6 bases. V dropped 0 bases and J dropped 4 bases, with 12 bases sitting between them. The CDR3 is made up of 15 amino acids. Germline values: CDR1 SGDLS, CDR2 YYNGEE. CDR3 DNA sequence: TGTGCCAGCAGCGTAGCCGGGAGTTGGGCAGATACGCAGTATTTT. Residues: CASSVAGSWADTQYF.

As concerns this clonotype: Sequence at one end of the junction differs from germline and may be a read error. The chain recombines TRBV11-2 with TRBJ2-3; possibly TRBD2 for D (5 bases). CDR1 and CDR2 from the germline V gene are SGHAT and FQNNGV. The length of the CDR3 is 18 residues. CDR3 protein: CVSSSFLGIAIRGDTQYF. CDR3 DNA sequence: TGTGTCAGCAGCTCCTTCCTAGGGATAGCCATCCGGGGAGATACGCAGTATTTT.

As concerns this clonotype: One end of the junction is discordant with germline, which a read error may explain. This sequence joins TRBV7-7 and TRBJ2-2, with 8 positions matching TRBD2. CDR1 and CDR2 (germline): SSHAT, FNYEAQ (reference sequence). The CDR3 loop spans 15 amino acids. CDR3 in amino acids: CASSDLAGPTGELFF. In nucleotides, the CDR3 is TGTGCTAGCAGCGACCTAGCGGGTCCTACCGGGGAGCTGTTTTTT.